Listed here is a single TCR beta chain. This entry comes from a study of T cells in Graves' hyperthyroidism and ophthalmopathy. Looking at the study overall: Specimen type is peripheral blood, collected at initial diagnosis prior to any treatment.

The germline V gene has CDR1 LGHNA and CDR2 YNFKEQ. Trimming left V 0 bases short and J 2 bases short, with 8 bases between. The CDR3 extends over 14 amino acids. Researchers amplified the TCR beta CDR3 regions from RNA transcripts. The HTBI primer set drove a first-round RT-PCR of the TCR CDR3. Using its own MiXCR run on the multiplex PCR reads, TCRdb lists one record per CDR3 protein. The sample has around 350,000 distinct CDR3 sequences; around a sixth are singletons. The source material was blood. The V call is TRBV4-2, the J call TRBJ2-7, with no clear D. The clonotype originates from a woman younger than 35 with Graves' hyperthyroidism that later progressed to Graves' ophthalmopathy. This chain's CDR3 is CASSQEQFTYEQYF. CDR3 DNA sequence: TGTGCCAGCAGCCAAGAACAGTTTACCTACGAGCAGTACTTC.